Listed below are T cell receptor beta chains from one sample, sequenced in a study of blood T cell repertoires in COVID-19. Some clones are missing from TCRdb's copy, which holds only in-frame ones; the method was immunoSEQ multiplex PCR. The sample yields roughly 120,000 clones, around 84% seen once. The sample consisted of peripheral blood. The receptors here all came from a middle-aged man with acute or convalescent COVID-19. Both conserved end residues are part of each CDR3. A D gene is named only where the DNA matches it firmly. The size field is filled for only some rows; it gives once, few, many or a size class.

DNA	CDR3	V	J	D	size
TGTGCCAGCAGCCTCCGGGGGACTCAGTACAATGAGCAGTTCTTC	CASSLRGTQYNEQFF	TRBV7-2	TRBJ2-1	NA	NA
TGCGCCAGCAGCCAAGAAAGTCCAGGGGGCGGTTCACCCCTCCACTTT	CASSQESPGGGSPLHF	TRBV4-3	TRBJ1-6	TRBD1	once
TGTGCCAGTAGTATAACAGGGTGGGTGAATTCACCCCTCCACTTT	CASSITGWVNSPLHF	TRBV19	TRBJ1-6	NA	once
TGTGCCAGCCGGGATAGGTCTGGAAACACCATATATTTT	CASRDRSGNTIYF	TRBV13	TRBJ1-3	NA	NA
TGCGCCAGCAGCTTGTTCCGGGGGGCTAACAATGAGCAGTTCTTC	CASSLFRGANNEQFF	TRBV5-1	TRBJ2-1	NA	NA
TGCGCCAGCAAACTATGGTCAGGGGAACATGAAAAACTGTTTTTT	CASKLWSGEHEKLFF	TRBV5-1	TRBJ1-4	NA	NA
TGTGCCAGTAGGAAACAGGGGGCGAGCAATCAGCCCCAGCATTTT	CASRKQGASNQPQHF	TRBV19	TRBJ1-5	TRBD1	NA
TGTGCCAGCAGCCGGACAGGATACACCAACTACGAGCAGTACTTC	CASSRTGYTNYEQYF	TRBV7-2	TRBJ2-7	TRBD1	NA
TGTGCCAGCAGCCTAACAGGGGGCACTGAAGCTTTCTTT	CASSLTGGTEAFF	TRBV7-3	TRBJ1-1	TRBD1	few
TGTGCCAGCAGCGGGAGACTGAATTACGAGCAGTACTTC	CASSGRLNYEQYF	TRBV27	TRBJ2-7	NA	once
TGTGCCAGTAGTAGGGCAGGGGATAACACTGAAGCTTTCTTT	CASSRAGDNTEAFF	TRBV19	TRBJ1-1	NA	NA
TGTGCCAGCAGCTTCAGGGGGGACAAAAACATTCAGTACTTC	CASSFRGDKNIQYF	TRBV5-6	TRBJ2-4	NA	NA
TGCAGCGTTGAAGTGCGCAATAACTATGGCTACACCTTC	CSVEVRNNYGYTF	TRBV29-1	TRBJ1-2	NA	once
TGTGCCAGCAGCTTAGTCTTAGGGGAAGGGTACTCCTACGAGCAGTACTTC	CASSLVLGEGYSYEQYF	TRBV11-2	TRBJ2-7	NA	NA
TGTGCCAGCAGTTTATCCTCGGGACTAGCGGGGGGCGGGGGAGATACGCAGTATTTT	CASSLSSGLAGGGGDTQYF	TRBV27	TRBJ2-3	TRBD2	NA
TGCAGCGTTGCTGTGGCTAGCACAGATACGCAGTATTTT	CSVAVASTDTQYF	TRBV29-1	TRBJ2-3	NA	NA
TGCGCCAGCAGCTTGGGACGGACAGGGGGCCCCACAGATACGCAGTATTTT	CASSLGRTGGPTDTQYF	TRBV5-1	TRBJ2-3	TRBD1	NA
TGCGCCAGCAGTGAATCTAGCGGGGGCCCTACCTACAATGAGCAGTTCTTC	CASSESSGGPTYNEQFF	TRBV10-1	TRBJ2-1	TRBD2	NA
TGTGCCAGCAGTCTAACCCAGACAGGCACAGATACGCAGTATTTT	CASSLTQTGTDTQYF	TRBV6-4	TRBJ2-3	NA	NA
TGTGCCAGCAGCCCCGGACTCCCCGATACGCAGTATTTT	CASSPGLPDTQYF	TRBV7-9	TRBJ2-3	NA	NA
TGCGCCAGCAGCCAAAGCCGAGTCTCGGTGTGGAATGAGCAGTTCTTC	CASSQSRVSVWNEQFF	TRBV4-3	TRBJ2-1	NA	NA
TGCGCCAGCAGCCCCCGTCCCTCTGGGGCCAACGTCCTGACTTTC	CASSPRPSGANVLTF	TRBV5-1	TRBJ2-6	NA	NA
TGTGCCAGCAGCCAGGATGGGGGGTTCCAAGAGACCCAGTACTTC	CASSQDGGFQETQYF	TRBV7-9	TRBJ2-5	NA	NA
TGTGCCATCAGTGTAGGGGGGGAGGGGTCACCCCTCCACTTT	CAISVGGEGSPLHF	TRBV10-3	TRBJ1-6	NA	NA
TGTGCCAGCAGTGACCCCGGGACTACTTCCTACGAGCAGTACTTC	CASSDPGTTSYEQYF	TRBV6-1	TRBJ2-7	TRBD2	NA
TGTGCCAGCAGCCCGGGCTTGCGGGGGACCCAGTACTTC	CASSPGLRGTQYF	TRBV7-2	TRBJ2-5	NA	NA
TGCAGTGCTAGCTTCGGGGAGACCCAGTACTTC	CSASFGETQYF	TRBV20-1	TRBJ2-5	NA	NA
TGTGCCACCGGGGCCCGGGACAGGGGTTCCACCGGGGAGCTGTTTTTT	CATGARDRGSTGELFF	TRBV24-1	TRBJ2-2	TRBD1	NA
TGTGCCTGGAACAGGCCGGGACAGGGGGCTTACGAGCAGTACTTC	CAWNRPGQGAYEQYF	TRBV30	TRBJ2-7	TRBD1	NA
TGTGCCAGCAGTTACACTCTTGGGGACTCCTACTCCATGAACACTGAAGCTTTCTTT	CASSYTLGDSYSMNTEAFF	TRBV6-2/TRBV6-3	TRBJ1-1	NA	NA
TGTGCCAGCAGTAAGCTAGCGGGGGGAAACACCGGGGAGCTGTTTTTT	CASSKLAGGNTGELFF	TRBV27	TRBJ2-2	TRBD2	NA
TGTGCCACCAGCAGATCACAGGGGTCAGATACGCAGTATTTT	CATSRSQGSDTQYF	TRBV15	TRBJ2-3	TRBD1	NA
TGTGCCAGCACCCTCGGACAGGGGTACCATGGCTACACCTTC	CASTLGQGYHGYTF	TRBV6-5	TRBJ1-2	TRBD1	NA
TGTGCCAGTAGTATAGGACAGGGCCCCGAAGGTGGGCCCCAGCATTTT	CASSIGQGPEGGPQHF	TRBV19	TRBJ1-5	TRBD1	NA
TGCGCCAGCAGCTTGAATAGAGGCGGCAGTGATGGCTACACCTTC	CASSLNRGGSDGYTF	TRBV5-1	TRBJ1-2	NA	NA
TGTGCTAGTGGTCTCCCGGACAGGGAGGGGGCCTACCGCACAGATACGCAGTATTTT	CASGLPDREGAYRTDTQYF	TRBV12-5	TRBJ2-3	NA	NA
TGTGCCAGCAGCTTGACTAGCGGTCCTAGCACAGATACGCAGTATTTT	CASSLTSGPSTDTQYF	TRBV7-2	TRBJ2-3	TRBD2	NA
TGTGCCAGTAGCCCGACAACGCAGGGAGGGTATGGCTACACCTTC	CASSPTTQGGYGYTF	TRBV19	TRBJ1-2	NA	NA
TGTGCCAGCAGCTTAGGATCGGTGTACCAAGAGACCCAGTACTTC	CASSLGSVYQETQYF	TRBV7-2	TRBJ2-5	NA	NA
TGTGCCAGCAGCGACGTCGGGACAGGGATGAATGAAAAACTGTTTTTT	CASSDVGTGMNEKLFF	TRBV7-9	TRBJ1-4	TRBD1	once
TGTGCCAGTAGTACGACAGGGGGCCCTTCGGGCGAGCAGTACTTC	CASSTTGGPSGEQYF	TRBV19	TRBJ2-7	TRBD1	NA
TGTGCCAGCAGCTCTGGGGGCTCAGGCAATCAGCCCCAGCATTTT	CASSSGGSGNQPQHF	TRBV11-2	TRBJ1-5	NA	NA
TGTGCCAGTAGTACCTACAGGGGACCTCATTCACCCCTCCACTTT	CASSTYRGPHSPLHF	TRBV19	TRBJ1-6	TRBD1	NA
TGTGCCAGCAGCGTAGAAGGGGGTATGGACACCGGGGAGCTGTTTTTT	CASSVEGGMDTGELFF	TRBV9	TRBJ2-2	NA	once
TGTGCCAGCAGCTTATCCCTCGAACCGGGGAGGGATGGCTACACCTTC	CASSLSLEPGRDGYTF	TRBV11-2	TRBJ1-2	NA	few
TGTGCCAGCAGTCCCACAGGGGGCTACGAGCAGTACTTC	CASSPTGGYEQYF	TRBV27	TRBJ2-7	TRBD1	NA
TGCGCCAGCAGCCAAGAGGAGGGTGGACTCTACGAGCAGTACTTC	CASSQEEGGLYEQYF	TRBV4-3	TRBJ2-7	NA	NA
TGTGCCACCAGTCACTATTTCACAGATACGCAGTATTTT	CATSHYFTDTQYF	TRBV24-1	TRBJ2-3	NA	NA
TGCGCCAGCAGCCCCCGGGACAGGAGCCTCTATGGCTACACCTTC	CASSPRDRSLYGYTF	TRBV5-1	TRBJ1-2	TRBD1	NA
TGTGCCAGCAGTCCCCAGAACACCGGGGAGCTGTTTTTT	CASSPQNTGELFF	TRBV3-1/TRBV3-2	TRBJ2-2	NA	NA
TGTGCCACCAGTGACCCGGGACAGGGCGGGGGAAATGAGCAGTTCTTC	CATSDPGQGGGNEQFF	TRBV24-1	TRBJ2-1	TRBD1	NA
TGTGCCAGCAGCTCCAACATGAACACTGAAGCTTTCTTT	CASSSNMNTEAFF	TRBV7-8	TRBJ1-1	NA	NA
TGTGCCAGCAGCAAAGGGGGCACAGATACGCAGTATTTT	CASSKGGTDTQYF	TRBV9	TRBJ2-3	NA	once
TGTGCCAGCAGCCGATCCGGGACAGGGGCAGATACGCAGTATTTT	CASSRSGTGADTQYF	TRBV9	TRBJ2-3	TRBD1	NA
TGTGCCACCAGTGACCGAACTAGCGGGGGGGCTATTGAGCAGTTCTTC	CATSDRTSGGAIEQFF	TRBV24-1	TRBJ2-1	TRBD2	NA